This TCR beta chain emerged from a study of cytomegalovirus exposure and HLA in healthy donors. For the study at large: In terms of ancestry, the Caucasian-associated cluster contained around four fifths of the approximately 400 genotyped donors.

Findings of the study overall: Three CMV-associated chains proved CMV antigen-specific in vitro. Per a later analysis, approximately 16,000 TCR beta sequences showed association with HLA alleles at 0.05 false discovery rate.

About this clone: Its antigen is still unknown.

The PCR used 60 Vbeta and 13 Jbeta primers. TCRdb's copy holds only in-frame clones and misses some; the assay was immunoSEQ multiplex PCR. The data show around 100,000 clones, around 79% seen once. Germline V CDR1 and CDR2: SGHNT, YYREEE (reference sequence). With 0 bases clipped from V and 3 bases from J, the junction kept 6 bases outside the gene matches. This CDR3 comprises 17 residues. This clonotype originated in a woman aged 40 to 49 in good health and CMV-seronegative. J is TRBJ1-6 and V is TRBV5-4, with 7 bases identical to TRBD1. Sequencing was done on a sample of PBMCs. The DNA for the CDR3 is TGTGCCAGCAGCTTGGCCGCAGGGGGTAGCTATAATTCACCCCTCCACTTT. It translates to CASSLAAGGSYNSPLHF. Combining the CDR3 with reference TRBV5-4 and TRBJ1-6 gives the whole variable domain ETGVTQSPTHLIKTRGQQVTLRCSSQSGHNTVSWYQQALGQGPQFIFQYYREEENGRGNFPPRFSGLQFPNYSSELNVNALELDDSALYLCASSLAAGGSYNSPLHFGNGTRLTVT.